The 18 T cell receptor beta chains below come from one sample, sequenced in a study of cytomegalovirus exposure and HLA in healthy donors. This PCR relied on a set of 60 Vbeta primers and 13 Jbeta primers. Sequencing was performed with immunoSEQ multiplex PCR; in TCRdb, only in-frame clones are kept and a portion is missing. The listing contains 100,000 to 150,000 clones. The sequencing sample was made of PBMCs. These receptors all come from a woman aged 40 to 50 in good health and CMV-seronegative.

The chain links TRBV7-2 to TRBJ2-5, with TRBD2 identical over 9 bases. This CDR3 spans 15 amino acids. The J segment lost 5 bases and the V segment lost 3 bases, leaving 7 bases of the junction unmatched. CDR1 SGHTA and CDR2 FQGNSA come from the germline V gene. CDR3 sequence reads: CASSFASGVGETQYF. DNA of the CDR3: TGTGCCAGCAGCTTCGCTAGCGGGGTCGGGGAGACCCAGTACTTC.

The V call is TRBV11-2, the J call TRBJ2-3; TRBD1 is a possible D gene (6 bases). This CDR3 is built from 15 residues. Deletions cut 1 base from V and 5 bases from J, with 13 bases between. Germline V gives CDR1 SGHAT, CDR2 FQNNGV. The CDR3 nucleotides read TGTGCCAGCAGCTTAGGGGGGCCTCCCCGAGATACGCAGTATTTT. Translation gives CASSLGGPPRDTQYF.

This chain joins TRBV18 and TRBJ2-5; 11 bases line up with TRBD1. This CDR3 is built from 16 residues. In germline, CDR1 is KGHSH, CDR2 LQKENI. Trimming took 3 bases from V and 4 from J; bases not matched to a gene: 7. The CDR3 here is CASSPTAGTGGETQYF. CDR3 nucleotides: TGTGCCAGCTCACCCACAGCCGGGACAGGGGGAGAGACCCAGTACTTC.

This rearrangement joins TRBV29-1 to TRBJ2-6, with D possibly being TRBD2 (5 bases). CDR1 and CDR2 from the germline V gene are SQVTM and ANQGSEA. This CDR3 is built from 18 residues. The V end lost 1 base, the J end lost 0 bases, and 16 bases lay between the germline ends. CDR3 sequence reads: CSVEGHVVGSSGANVLTF. The CDR3 nucleotides are TGCAGCGTTGAAGGGCATGTGGTTGGGAGCTCTGGGGCCAACGTCCTGACTTTC.

V is TRBV7-3 and J is TRBJ1-2; D unclear. The V end was cut by 2 bases, the J end by 8 bases, with 18 bases between. Germline CDR1 is SGHTA and CDR2 is FQGTGA. The length of the CDR3 is 15 residues. The CDR3 spells CASSLVGPPAWGYTF. CDR3 sequence (DNA): TGTGCCAGCAGCTTAGTGGGCCCCCCAGCCTGGGGCTACACCTTC. The variable domain in full, with the rest retrieved from reference TRBV7-3 and TRBJ1-2, is GAGVSQTPSNKVTEKGKYVELRCDPISGHTALYWYRQSLGQGPEFLIYFQGTGAADDSGLPNDRFFAVRPEGSVSTLKIQRTERGDSAVYLCASSLVGPPAWGYTFGSGTRLTVV.

J is TRBJ2-3 and V is TRBV5-1; 9 bases fit TRBD1. Losses at the gene ends were 5 bases for V and 1 base for J; bases not matched to a gene: 2. The CDR3 is 14 residues long. The germline CDR1 and CDR2 sequences are SGHRS and YFSETQ. The CDR3 coding sequence is TGCGCCAGCAGGGGGGACAGGGGCACAGATACGCAGTATTTT. It specifies CASRGDRGTDTQYF.

This chain links TRBV18 with TRBJ1-4; perhaps TRBD1 as D (6 bases). CDR3 length equals 14 residues. Germline values: CDR1 KGHSH, CDR2 LQKENI. Deletions cut 5 bases from V and 7 bases from J, with 14 bases between. As DNA, the CDR3 is TGTGCCAGCTCATCCCCGGGGGGGCGTGAAAAACTGTTTTTT. This codes for CASSSPGGREKLFF.

The gene calls are TRBV4-3 and TRBJ1-4, with D possibly being TRBD1 (5 bases). Trimming removed 0 bases from V and 7 bases from J, with 15 bases in between. The CDR3 loop spans 16 amino acids. In germline, CDR1 is LGHNA, CDR2 YSLEER. The CDR3 region has the DNA TGCGCCAGCAGCCAAGATTCGGGGGTGGGGGGTGAAAAACTGTTTTTT. The encoded protein is CASSQDSGVGGEKLFF.

The chain carries TRBV11-3 and TRBJ2-1; TRBD2 aligns across 11 bases. The V and J ends lost 3 bases and 8 bases, in that order; junction bases with no gene match: 9. Germline lookup yields CDR1 SGHNT and CDR2 YENEEA. The CDR3 covers 16 residues. Here the CDR3 DNA reads TGTGCCAGCAGCTTTGGCCTAGCGGGGGGTAGGGATGAGCAGTTCTTC. It yields the protein CASSFGLAGGRDEQFF.

The chain uses TRBV5-1 and TRBJ1-2; TRBD1 agrees at 8 bases. The CDR3 length is 16 residues. The J segment lost 7 bases and the V segment lost 4 bases, leaving 15 bases of the junction unmatched. Germline CDR1 is SGHRS and CDR2 is YFSETQ. CDR3 nucleotide sequence: TGCGCCAGCAGCCCACGGGACAGGACCATTCCCGCTGGCTACACCTTC. It encodes CASSPRDRTIPAGYTF.

This chain links TRBV9 with TRBJ2-5; D unresolved. The germline V gene has CDR1 SGDLS and CDR2 YYNGEE. The CDR3 extends over 13 amino acids. V was clipped by 0 bases and J by 5 bases, with 8 bases between them. The CDR3 spells CASSVATGETQYF. As DNA, the CDR3 is TGTGCCAGCAGCGTAGCTACCGGGGAGACCCAGTACTTC.

Details on this clone: A read error may account for a junction end that differs from germline. This chain joins TRBV7-7 and TRBJ2-2, with 7 bases that match TRBD1. Germline V gene lookup returns CDR1 SSHAT and CDR2 FNYEAQ (reference sequence). This CDR3 comprises 16 residues. CDR3 nucleotide sequence: TGTGCTAGCAGCTCCCTCCAGGGGGTCGGGACCGGGGAGCTGTTTTTT. Protein: CASSSLQGVGTGELFF.

The chain carries TRBV18 and TRBJ2-7; 8 positions agree with TRBD1. This CDR3 is built from 14 residues. V lost 1 base, J lost 3 bases, and 2 bases stayed unmatched. CDR1 is KGHSH and CDR2 is LQKENI in the germline V gene. CDR3 sequence (DNA): TGTGCCAGCTCACCACTAGGACAGGGCTACGAGCAGTACTTC. Its protein product is CASSPLGQGYEQYF.

The J gene is TRBJ2-7, the V gene TRBV11-2; TRBD1 aligns across 7 bases. CDR1 is SGHAT and CDR2 is FQNNGV in the germline V gene. The J segment lost 3 bases and the V segment lost 2 bases, leaving 10 bases of the junction unmatched. The CDR3 has 16 amino acids. CDR3 bases: TGTGCCAGCAGCTTATCACCCGGGACAGTGTTCTACGAGCAGTACTTC. Translated: CASSLSPGTVFYEQYF.

This chain joins TRBV12-5 and TRBJ1-2, with D perhaps matching TRBD1 (5 bases). This CDR3 region has 15 residues. Germline V lookup: CDR1 LGHNT, CDR2 FRNRAP. Trimming took 6 bases from V and 6 from J, leaving 20 bases between them. DNA of the CDR3: TGTGCTAGTGGATGGGGTTCGGGGGAGAGGGATGGCTACACCTTC. Residues: CASGWGSGERDGYTF.

The chain carries TRBV7-2 and TRBJ1-5; TRBD1 aligns across 10 bases. CDR1 and CDR2 (germline): SGHTA, FQGNSA. The ends lost 5 bases at V and 0 bases at J; junction bases unmatched: 1. The CDR3 runs 15 residues. The CDR3: CASSGQGGSNQPQHF. The DNA for the CDR3 is TGTGCCAGCAGCGGACAGGGGGGTAGCAATCAGCCCCAGCATTTT.

V and J are TRBV19 and TRBJ2-1; unclear D gene. The CDR3 loop spans 15 amino acids. The V and J ends lost 5 bases and 0 bases respectively, with 11 bases between them. CDR1 is LNHDA and CDR2 is SQIVND in the germline V gene (reference sequence). Here the CDR3 reads CASSFHRSSYNEQFF. In DNA form, the CDR3 reads TGTGCCAGTAGTTTTCACAGAAGCTCCTACAATGAGCAGTTCTTC. Full variable domain (remainder filled in from reference TRBV19 and TRBJ2-1): DGGITQSPKYLFRKEGQNVTLSCEQNLNHDAMYWYRQDPGQGLRLIYYSQIVNDFQKGDIAEGYSVSREKKESFPLTVTSAQKNPTAFYLCASSFHRSSYNEQFFGPGTRLTVL.

V usage is TRBV6-6 and J usage is TRBJ2-3; D gene uncertain. CDR3 size: 14 residues. CDR1 and CDR2 from the germline V gene are MNHNY and SVGAGI (reference sequence). V was shortened by 6 bases and J by 4 bases, with 14 bases between the two germline ends. The CDR3 spells CASRVHAAPDTQYF. The CDR3 region has the DNA TGTGCCAGCAGAGTTCACGCGGCGCCAGATACGCAGTATTTT.